The rows below give T cell receptor beta chains drawn from one sample of a study of T cells expressing NK-cell markers. TCRdb reprocessed the 5' RACE reads, with one entry per CDR3 protein and no DNA. The table counts around 550,000 distinct CDR3 sequences; approximately 3.5% lies in the top ten. The sample consisted of blood T cells: a sorted CD56 or NKG2C T cell subset, CD4+ or CD8+ T cells, or bulk PBMC T cells (not recorded which). The receptors originated from a man younger than 35 in good health. Both conserved end residues are part of each CDR3.

v_call	j_call	cdr3_aa
TRBV5-1	TRBJ2-1	CASSLASEREGYEQFF
TRBV4-2	TRBJ2-6	CASSPGPISGANVLTF
TRBV7-6	TRBJ1-4	CASSLEGAAYEKLFF
TRBV7-2	TRBJ2-5	CASSPNSGRGQTQYF
TRBV5-5	TRBJ2-1	CASSLAGSGSVGEQFF
TRBV29-1	TRBJ2-4	CSVAPRRGGMGIQYF
TRBV4-3	TRBJ2-6	CASSQDSPFSGANVLTF
TRBV27	TRBJ2-7	CASSFLGPSYEQYF
TRBV7-2	TRBJ2-7	CASSLVTSDYEQYF
TRBV6-2/TRBV6-3	TRBJ2-3	CASSHFTGGTDTQYF
TRBV19	TRBJ2-7	CASSPRLGDYEQYF
TRBV4-1	TRBJ2-1	CASSLSLSGRAFYEQFF
TRBV20-1	TRBJ2-1	CSARDRSGIRAPYNEQFF
TRBV7-2	TRBJ1-2	CASRPDRTDGYTF
TRBV11-3	TRBJ2-1	CASSLVLGHQGLQFF
TRBV3-1	TRBJ1-1	CASSHRQGKAFF
TRBV4-2	TRBJ2-5	CASSQSRLRETQYF
TRBV12-3/TRBV12-4	TRBJ1-6	CASSLRQGGSPLHF
TRBV7-2	TRBJ2-2	CASSLVTGAGSGELFF
TRBV6-1	TRBJ2-4	CASGASSKDIQYF
TRBV5-5	TRBJ2-2	CASSLGLLTGELFF
TRBV27	TRBJ2-2	CASSSSHSTQLFF
TRBV19	TRBJ2-4	CASSIVHGAKNIQYF
TRBV20-1	TRBJ2-7	CSATREYPYEQYF
TRBV20-1	TRBJ2-1	CSARDEFRARVSNEQFF
TRBV10-3	TRBJ1-5	CAIRKTGGDQPQHF
TRBV5-1	TRBJ2-5	CASREGTVKETQYF
TRBV7-9	TRBJ2-6	CASSPMTDRSGANVLTF
TRBV12-3/TRBV12-4	TRBJ2-5	CASSPQRGETQYF
TRBV5-1	TRBJ2-3	CASSSGLAGGLSTDTQYF
TRBV15	TRBJ2-2	CATSRVERSTGELFF
TRBV6-5	TRBJ2-1	CASSLGLKYNEQFF
TRBV29-1	TRBJ1-3	CSVEPAPRSGNTIYF
TRBV9	TRBJ2-3	CASSAGQGRSTDTQYF
TRBV5-1	TRBJ2-1	CASSMDSGRNNEQFF
TRBV11-3	TRBJ1-1	CASTPQEFGTEAFF
TRBV11-2	TRBJ2-1	CASSPGVGPSYNEQFF
TRBV3-1	TRBJ2-7	CASSQGTGAKLDEQYF
TRBV6-5	TRBJ2-1	CASTGQGNEQFF
TRBV29-1	TRBJ2-7	CSVETSGRRYEQYF
TRBV28	TRBJ1-5	CASSLVVQPQHF
TRBV23-1	TRBJ2-4	CASSRPWDIQYF
TRBV10-2	TRBJ2-5	CASSSGGTQETQYF
TRBV29-1	TRBJ2-6	CSVADPNANVLTF
TRBV5-1	TRBJ2-7	CASALMIGQYEQYF
TRBV10-3	TRBJ1-4	CAIRQGVDEKLFF
TRBV2	TRBJ2-1	CASSEAFWREGRNEQFF
TRBV28	TRBJ2-5	CASNQDRGRETQYF
TRBV29-1	TRBJ2-5	CSVGPTSGFQETQYF
TRBV5-5	TRBJ2-3	CASSTVLASTDTQYF
TRBV20-1	TRBJ1-3	CSARDLGGSSGNTIYF
TRBV5-5	TRBJ2-1	CASSPRVLKQFF
TRBV12-3/TRBV12-4	TRBJ2-5	CASSSPGTLTQYF
TRBV29-1	TRBJ2-1	CSVRRAGASNEQFF
TRBV5-5	TRBJ2-7	CASSLELNSYEQYF
TRBV6-2/TRBV6-3	TRBJ2-2	CASTLTGEVTGELFF
TRBV9	TRBJ2-1	CASSPPSGTSYNEQFF
TRBV12-3/TRBV12-4	TRBJ2-7	CASSSGTGFGEQYF
TRBV5-1	TRBJ2-3	CASSLGRSSSTDTQYF
TRBV20-1	TRBJ2-1	CSARDPDTAYNEQFF